This TCR beta chain was captured in a study of CD8 T cells in ankylosing spondylitis. The germline V gene encodes CDR1 SGHRS and CDR2 YFSETQ. This CDR3 comprises 13 residues. The trim removed 4 bases at V and 8 bases at J, leaving 7 bases unmatched. For this clonotype: The antigen is undetermined.

Points from the study as a whole: What seemed typical of ankylosing spondylitis blood was a TCR beta motif built from several highly homologous variants. Significant enrichment of disease-linked clones was reportedly seen in matched ankylosing spondylitis synovial fluid.

Libraries of TCR beta came from quantitative 5'-RACE with molecular barcodes. TCRdb fed the 5' RACE reads into MiXCR, producing one record per CDR3 protein. This sample has approximately 400,000 distinct CDR3 sequences, with roughly 25% found just once. The specimen was blood, either unsorted or a sorted T cell fraction (not recorded which). The V and J genes are TRBV5-1 and TRBJ1-2; 8 bases map to TRBD1. This clonotype originated in a male donor with ankylosing spondylitis. The CDR3: CASSPPGTGGYTF. The CDR3, as DNA: TGCGCCAGCAGCCCCCCCGGGACAGGAGGCTACACCTTC.